The 5 T cell receptor beta chains given below trace back to one sample, sequenced in a study of T cells in localized non-small cell lung cancer. Here immunoSEQ multiplex PCR was the method, and the copy in TCRdb shows in-frame clones only, minus some. Of 9,500 to 10,000 clones listed, less than 45% are singletons. Sequenced here: lymph node tissue, sampled before any cancer treatment. Receptors originate from a woman aged 40-69 years with stage I lung adenocarcinoma.

The rearrangement uses TRBV4-1 and TRBJ1-4; possible D gene TRBD1, 6 bases. The germline V gene has CDR1 MGHRA and CDR2 YSYEKL. Deletions cut 4 bases from V and 5 bases from J, with 11 bases between. This CDR3 has 14 residues. CDR3 DNA: TGCGCCAGCAGCCGCCCGGACAGAAATGAAAAACTGTTTTTT. Protein: CASSRPDRNEKLFF.

This clone was seen a few times. V is TRBV6-8 and J is TRBJ1-6; the match to TRBD1 covers 12 bases. The CDR3 runs 15 residues. J was trimmed by 10 bases and V by 6 bases; bases with no gene match: 7. Germline CDR1 MNHGY, CDR2 SAAAGT. The CDR3 is CASSRGQGAISPLHF. CDR3 nucleotides: TGTGCCAGCAGCCGGGGACAGGGGGCAATATCACCCCTCCACTTT.

This sequence joins TRBV19 and TRBJ1-1; D might be TRBD1 (6 bases). The CDR3 runs to 15 residues. Germline CDR1 and CDR2: LNHDA and SQIVND (reference sequence). The V and J ends lost 7 bases and 1 base respectively, with 16 bases between them. In DNA, the CDR3 is TGTGCCAGTACTCCTTCGAGGGGGGGGAACACTGAAGCTTTCTTT. Protein: CASTPSRGGNTEAFF.

The rearrangement links TRBV9 to TRBJ2-2; unclear D gene. In germline, CDR1 is SGDLS, CDR2 YYNGEE. The CDR3 sequence is 15 residues long. Trimming pared 0 bases from V and 0 bases from J, leaving 6 bases between. The CDR3 sequence: CASSVGGSNTGELFF. CDR3 coding DNA: TGTGCCAGCAGCGTAGGTGGCTCGAACACCGGGGAGCTGTTTTTT.

The rearrangement links TRBV19 to TRBJ2-7, with a possible D match to TRBD2 (6 bases). The V gene lost 5 bases and the J gene lost 4 bases, with 12 bases spanning the gap. The CDR3 is 13 amino acids. CDR1 LNHDA and CDR2 SQIVND come from the germline V gene (reference sequence). For the CDR3, the DNA is TGTGCCAGTAGTCCGCGGGACCGTTACGAGCAGTACTTC. This codes for CASSPRDRYEQYF.